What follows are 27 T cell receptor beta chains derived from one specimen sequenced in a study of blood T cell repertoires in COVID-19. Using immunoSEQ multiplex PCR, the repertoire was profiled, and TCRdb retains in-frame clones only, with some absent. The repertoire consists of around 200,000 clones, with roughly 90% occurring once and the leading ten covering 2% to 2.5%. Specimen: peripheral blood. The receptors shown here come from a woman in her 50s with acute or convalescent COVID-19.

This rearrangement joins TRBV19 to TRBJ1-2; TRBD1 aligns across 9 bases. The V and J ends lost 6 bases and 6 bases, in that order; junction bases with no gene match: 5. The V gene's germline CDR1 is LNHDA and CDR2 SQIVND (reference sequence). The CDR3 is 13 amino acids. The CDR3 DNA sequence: TGTGCCAGTAGCCGGACAGGGGCGAATGGCTACACCTTC. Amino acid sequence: CASSRTGANGYTF.

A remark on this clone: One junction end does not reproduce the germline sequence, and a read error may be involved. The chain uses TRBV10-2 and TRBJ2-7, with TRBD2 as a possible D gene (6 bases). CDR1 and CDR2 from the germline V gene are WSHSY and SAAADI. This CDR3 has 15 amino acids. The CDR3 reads CASSKSGGLSYEQYF. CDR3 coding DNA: TGCGCCAGCAGTAAGTCCGGCGGACTAAGCTACGAGCAGTACTTC.

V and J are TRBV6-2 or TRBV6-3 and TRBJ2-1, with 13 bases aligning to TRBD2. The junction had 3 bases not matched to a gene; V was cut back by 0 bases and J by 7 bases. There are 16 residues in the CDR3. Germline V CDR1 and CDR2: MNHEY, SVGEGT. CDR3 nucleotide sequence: TGTGCCAGCAGTTACTCGACTAGCGGGAGGAGGAATGAGCAGTTCTTC. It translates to CASSYSTSGRRNEQFF.

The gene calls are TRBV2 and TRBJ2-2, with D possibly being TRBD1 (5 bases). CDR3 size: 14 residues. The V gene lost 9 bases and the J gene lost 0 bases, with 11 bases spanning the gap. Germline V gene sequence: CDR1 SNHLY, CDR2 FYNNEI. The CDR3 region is CASVGASNTGELFF. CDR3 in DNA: TGTGCCAGTGTAGGGGCCTCGAACACCGGGGAGCTGTTTTTT.

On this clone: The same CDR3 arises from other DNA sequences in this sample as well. Written as DNA, the CDR3 is TGTGCCAGCAGCCCAGGGCGCGGCTATGGCTACACCTTC. Its translation: CASSPGRGYGYTF. The rearrangement links TRBV7-9 to TRBJ1-2; tentatively, D is TRBD1 (5 bases). V shed 5 bases and J shed 4 bases, with 11 bases lying between them. This CDR3 comprises 13 residues. Germline V gene lookup returns CDR1 SEHNR and CDR2 FQNEAQ (reference sequence). Combining the CDR3 with reference TRBV7-9 and TRBJ1-2 gives the whole variable domain DTGVSQNPRHKITKRGQNVTFRCDPISEHNRLYWYRQTLGQGPEFLTYFQNEAQLEKSRLLSDRFSAERPKGSFSTLEIQRTEQGDSAMYLCASSPGRGYGYTFGSGTRLTVV.

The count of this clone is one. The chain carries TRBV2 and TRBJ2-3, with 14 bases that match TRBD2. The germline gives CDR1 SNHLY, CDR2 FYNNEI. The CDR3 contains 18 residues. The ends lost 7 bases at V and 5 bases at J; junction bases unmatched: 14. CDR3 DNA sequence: TGTGCCAGCATTTTACTACTAACCGGGACTAGCGGGAGAGATACGCAGTATTTT. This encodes CASILLLTGTSGRDTQYF.

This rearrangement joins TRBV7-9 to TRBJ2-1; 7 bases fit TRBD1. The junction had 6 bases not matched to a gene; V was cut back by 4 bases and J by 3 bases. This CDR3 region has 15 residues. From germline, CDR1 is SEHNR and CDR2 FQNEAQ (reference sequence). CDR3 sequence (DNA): TGTGCCAGCAGCTCGCCGGGACAGATCTACAATGAGCAGTTCTTC. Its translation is CASSSPGQIYNEQFF.

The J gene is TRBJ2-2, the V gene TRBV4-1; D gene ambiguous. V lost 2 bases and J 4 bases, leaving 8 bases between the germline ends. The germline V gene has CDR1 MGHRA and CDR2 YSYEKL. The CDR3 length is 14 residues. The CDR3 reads CASSQLATTGELFF. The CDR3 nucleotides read TGCGCCAGCAGCCAATTAGCCACCACCGGGGAGCTGTTTTTT.

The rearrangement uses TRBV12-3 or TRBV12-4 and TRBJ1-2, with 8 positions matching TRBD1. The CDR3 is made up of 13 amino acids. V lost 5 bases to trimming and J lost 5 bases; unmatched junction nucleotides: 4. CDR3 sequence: CASSTQGVYGYTF. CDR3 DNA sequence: TGTGCCAGCAGTACACAGGGGGTGTATGGCTACACCTTC.

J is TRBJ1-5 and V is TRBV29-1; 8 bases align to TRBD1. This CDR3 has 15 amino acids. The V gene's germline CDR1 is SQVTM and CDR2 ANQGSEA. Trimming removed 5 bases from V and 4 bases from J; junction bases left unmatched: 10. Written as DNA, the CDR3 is TGCAGCGTTAGGGCAGGGGGCGCGGGGAATCAGCCCCAGCATTTT. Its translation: CSVRAGGAGNQPQHF.

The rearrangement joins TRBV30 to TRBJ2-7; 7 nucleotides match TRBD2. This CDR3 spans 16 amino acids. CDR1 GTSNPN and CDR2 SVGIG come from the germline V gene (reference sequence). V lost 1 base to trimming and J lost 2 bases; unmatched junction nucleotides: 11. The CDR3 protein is CAWSDWGSGAPYEQYF. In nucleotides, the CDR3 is TGTGCCTGGAGTGACTGGGGGAGCGGGGCACCCTACGAGCAGTACTTC.

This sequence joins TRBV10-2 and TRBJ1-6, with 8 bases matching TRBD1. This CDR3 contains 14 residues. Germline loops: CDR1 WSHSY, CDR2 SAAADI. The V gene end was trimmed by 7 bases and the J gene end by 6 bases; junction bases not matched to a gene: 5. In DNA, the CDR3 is TGCGCCAGCACCGGGACAGGTCTTAATTCACCCCTCCACTTT. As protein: CASTGTGLNSPLHF.

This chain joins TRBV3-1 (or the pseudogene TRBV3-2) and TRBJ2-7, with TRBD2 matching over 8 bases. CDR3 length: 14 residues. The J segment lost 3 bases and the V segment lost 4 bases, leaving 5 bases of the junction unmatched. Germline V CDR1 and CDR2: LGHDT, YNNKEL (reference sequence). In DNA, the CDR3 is TGTGCCAGCAGCCTGACTAGCGTTTTCTACGAGCAGTACTTC. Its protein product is CASSLTSVFYEQYF.

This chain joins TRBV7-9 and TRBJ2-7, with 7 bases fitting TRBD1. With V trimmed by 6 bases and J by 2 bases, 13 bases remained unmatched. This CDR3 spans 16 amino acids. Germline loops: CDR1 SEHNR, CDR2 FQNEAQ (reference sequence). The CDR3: CASSSPMRGLTYEQYF. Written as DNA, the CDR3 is TGTGCCAGCAGTTCTCCGATGAGGGGGCTGACCTACGAGCAGTACTTC.

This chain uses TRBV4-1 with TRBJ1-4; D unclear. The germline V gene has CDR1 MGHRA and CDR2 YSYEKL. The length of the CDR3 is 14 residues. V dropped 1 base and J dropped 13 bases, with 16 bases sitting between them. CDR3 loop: CASSQGGTPRVLFF. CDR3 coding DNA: TGCGCCAGCAGCCAAGGTGGTACGCCTCGGGTACTGTTTTTT.

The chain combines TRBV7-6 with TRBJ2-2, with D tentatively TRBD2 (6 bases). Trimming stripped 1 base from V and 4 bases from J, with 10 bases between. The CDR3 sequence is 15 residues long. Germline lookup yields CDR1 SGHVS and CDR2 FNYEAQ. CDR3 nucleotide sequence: TGTGCCAGCAGCTTAGAACTAGCCAGCACCGGGGAGCTGTTTTTT. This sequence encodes CASSLELASTGELFF.

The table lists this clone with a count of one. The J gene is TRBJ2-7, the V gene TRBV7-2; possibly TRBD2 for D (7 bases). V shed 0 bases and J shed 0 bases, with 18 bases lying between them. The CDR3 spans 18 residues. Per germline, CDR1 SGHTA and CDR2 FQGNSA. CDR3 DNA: TGTGCCAGCAGCTTAGCCGGGGGGCTAGCGCCATACTCCTACGAGCAGTACTTC. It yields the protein CASSLAGGLAPYSYEQYF.

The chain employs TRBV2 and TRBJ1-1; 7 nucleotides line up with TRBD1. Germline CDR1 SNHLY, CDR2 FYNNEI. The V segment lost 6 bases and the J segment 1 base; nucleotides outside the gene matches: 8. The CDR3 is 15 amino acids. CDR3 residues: CASRTRQGRNTEAFF. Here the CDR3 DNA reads TGTGCCAGCAGGACCCGACAGGGTAGGAACACTGAAGCTTTCTTT.

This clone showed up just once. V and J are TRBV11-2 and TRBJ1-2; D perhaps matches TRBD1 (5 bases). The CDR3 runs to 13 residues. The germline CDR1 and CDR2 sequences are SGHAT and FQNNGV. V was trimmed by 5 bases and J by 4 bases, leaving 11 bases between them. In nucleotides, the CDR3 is TGTGCCAGCAGCGCGGGACCGAGCTATGGCTACACCTTC. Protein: CASSAGPSYGYTF.

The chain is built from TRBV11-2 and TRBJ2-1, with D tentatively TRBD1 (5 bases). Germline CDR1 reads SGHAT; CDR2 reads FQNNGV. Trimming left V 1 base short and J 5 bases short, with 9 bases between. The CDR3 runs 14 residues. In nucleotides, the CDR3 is TGTGCCAGCAGCTTAGGGACACCCCACAATGAGCAGTTCTTC. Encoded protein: CASSLGTPHNEQFF.

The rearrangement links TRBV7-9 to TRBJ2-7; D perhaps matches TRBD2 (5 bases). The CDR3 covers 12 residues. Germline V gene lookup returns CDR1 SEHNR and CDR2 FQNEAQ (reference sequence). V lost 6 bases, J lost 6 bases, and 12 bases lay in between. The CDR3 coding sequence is TGTGCCAGCAGAACTGAGGGTGGCGAGCAGTACTTC. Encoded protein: CASRTEGGEQYF.

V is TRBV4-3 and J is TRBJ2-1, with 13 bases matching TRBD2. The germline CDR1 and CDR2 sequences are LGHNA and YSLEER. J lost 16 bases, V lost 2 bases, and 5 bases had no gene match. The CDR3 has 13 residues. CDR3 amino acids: CASSQTSGRAKFF. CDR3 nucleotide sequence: TGCGCCAGCAGCCAAACTAGCGGGAGGGCGAAATTCTTC.

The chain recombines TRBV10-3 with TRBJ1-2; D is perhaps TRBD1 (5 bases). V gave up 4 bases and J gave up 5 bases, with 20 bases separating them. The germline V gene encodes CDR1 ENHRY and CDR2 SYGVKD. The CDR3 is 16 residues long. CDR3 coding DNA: TGTGCCATCAGTGTGGCGATTGGGGCCGCCACTTATGGCTACACCTTC. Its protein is CAISVAIGAATYGYTF.

CDR3 sequence reads: CASASLTAGADTQYF. In DNA form, the CDR3 reads TGTGCTAGTGCCTCTTTGACAGCGGGGGCAGATACGCAGTATTTT. The chain has TRBV12-5 and TRBJ2-3; 8 positions agree with TRBD2. With V trimmed by 7 bases and J by 4 bases, 10 bases remained unmatched. The CDR3 has 15 amino acids. Germline values: CDR1 LGHNT, CDR2 FRNRAP.

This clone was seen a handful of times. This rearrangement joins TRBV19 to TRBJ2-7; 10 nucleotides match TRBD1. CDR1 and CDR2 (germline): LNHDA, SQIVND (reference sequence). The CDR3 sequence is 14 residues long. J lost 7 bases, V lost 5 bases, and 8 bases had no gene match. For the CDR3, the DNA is TGTGCCAGTAGTTACCGGGACAGGGGTTGGGAGCAGTACTTC. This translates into CASSYRDRGWEQYF.

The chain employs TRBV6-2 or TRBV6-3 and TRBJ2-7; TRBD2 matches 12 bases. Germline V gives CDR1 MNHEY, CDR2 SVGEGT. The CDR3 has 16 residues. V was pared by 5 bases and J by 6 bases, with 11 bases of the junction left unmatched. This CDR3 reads CASSPSPSGRVFEQYF. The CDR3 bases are TGTGCCAGCAGTCCCTCCCCTAGCGGGAGGGTGTTCGAGCAGTACTTC.

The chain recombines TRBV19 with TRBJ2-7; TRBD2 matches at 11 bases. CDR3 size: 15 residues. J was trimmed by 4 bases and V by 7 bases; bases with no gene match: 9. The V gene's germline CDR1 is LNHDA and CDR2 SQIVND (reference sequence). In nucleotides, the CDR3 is TGTGCCAGTAAACCGGGACTAGCGGATGGGTACGAGCAGTACTTC. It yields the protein CASKPGLADGYEQYF.